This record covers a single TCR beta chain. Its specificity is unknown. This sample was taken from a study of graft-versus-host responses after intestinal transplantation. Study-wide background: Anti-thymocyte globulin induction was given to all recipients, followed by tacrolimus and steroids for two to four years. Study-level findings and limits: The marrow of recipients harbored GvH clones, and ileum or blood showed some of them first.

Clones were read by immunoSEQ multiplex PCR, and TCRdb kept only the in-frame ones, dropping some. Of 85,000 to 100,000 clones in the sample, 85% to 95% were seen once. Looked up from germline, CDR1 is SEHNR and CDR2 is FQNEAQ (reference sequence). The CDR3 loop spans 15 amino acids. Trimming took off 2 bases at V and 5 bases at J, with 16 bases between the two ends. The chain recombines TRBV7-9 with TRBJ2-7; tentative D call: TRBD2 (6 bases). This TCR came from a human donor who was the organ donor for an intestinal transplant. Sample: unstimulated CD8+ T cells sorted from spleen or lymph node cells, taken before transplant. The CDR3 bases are TGTGCCAGCAGCTTAAGTGTCGGGGGTTTAGACGAGCAGTACTTC. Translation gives CASSLSVGGLDEQYF.